This T cell receptor (beta chain) was observed in a study of T cells in Graves' hyperthyroidism and ophthalmopathy. Regarding the study as a whole: Most thyroid clonotypes that were expanded above 0.001 also turned up in blood. A model using 13 V-J features told ophthalmopathy apart from stable hyperthyroidism.

The CDR3 covers 17 residues. The V gene end was trimmed by 1 base and the J gene end by 0 bases; junction bases not matched to a gene: 8. Absence of ophthalmopathy progression within 18 months defined stable Graves' hyperthyroidism. RNA transcripts provided the source from which TCR beta CDR3 regions were amplified. A first-round RT-PCR of the TCR CDR3 used the HTBI primer set. TCRdb re-derived calls from the multiplex PCR reads in MiXCR, one entry per CDR3 protein. The sample records approximately 400,000 distinct CDR3 sequences, 15% to 17% being singletons. The sample holds a few counts of this clonotype. Its antigen is undetermined.

Sample: blood. V gene TRBV12-3 or TRBV12-4 combines with J gene TRBJ2-7; 8 nucleotides agree with TRBD1. The TCR comes from a woman under 30 with Graves' hyperthyroidism. CDR3 in DNA: TGTGCCAGCAGTTTAGGGGACAGGCAACCAAGCTCCTACGAGCAGTACTTC. Translation: CASSLGDRQPSSYEQYF.